This note documents a single T cell receptor beta chain sequence. Its antigen is still unknown. Base qualities are missing; no much larger clone stands one base away. The sample originates from a study of blood T cell repertoires in COVID-19 (dated by TCRdb to between 2020 and 2021). Concerning the study at large: Samples covering the acute and convalescent phases of COVID-19 were provided by collaborators in the United States, Italy and Spain. The material from the prospective study consisted of cDNA or gDNA derived from T cells, B-cell-depleted T cells, or PBMCs. The dataset comprised deeply sampled blood TCRbeta repertoires from subjects exposed to, actively infected with, or recovered from COVID-19. The repertoires were made available in a free public database intended to serve as a resource for research on the immune response to SARS-CoV-2. The samples were drawn from the first 160 participants of the ongoing ImmuneRACE study and from 1,254 subjects provided by 6 global collaborators. Sample metadata almost always included a de-identified subject ID, COVID-19 status, age in years and sex. Where available, HLA class I and class II types were obtained from metadata supplied by the sample provider rather than from assay-based typing.

TCRbeta CDR3 regions were amplified from genomic DNA by means of the immunoSEQ Assay, a bias-controlled multiplex PCR. The source study handled its data this way. Nucleated cell counts per sample were estimated from amplification of reference gene primers within the assay. To quantify the absolute abundance of each unique TCRbeta CDR3 rearrangement, sequence reads were collapsed and filtered. For each sample, productive Simpson clonality was calculated as the square root of Simpson's diversity index across productive rearrangements. Entries here come from immuneACCESS through TCRdb and include only in-frame sequences with V and J called. Some clones fail to appear in such tables; in the studies checked, an unresolved V gene covers under half of the shortfall, and the cause of the remainder is unknown. V and J calls and clone size are those listed in that table; D and trimming were worked out from the DNA. Counted in this sample were around 260,000 clones; 90% to 95% of them appeared once. Roughly 2.3% of the sample is taken by the ten largest.

General findings and caveats noted by the study authors: The quantity of clinical and demographic metadata differed by source and by participant and was supplied without curation.

The CDR3 goes from the cysteine to the phenylalanine over 16 residues. Only the CDR3 portion is preserved as DNA: 48 bases, with reading frame beginning at the first base. The trim is 7 bases for V and 1 base for J, with a gap of 19 bases between the germline ends. CDR1 and CDR2 (LNHDA, SQIVND) derive from the germline V gene (reference sequence). At one collaborating source in Seattle, patients were enrolled during active infection and were followed longitudinally through the course of disease. Collaborating institutions collected whole blood in K2EDTA tubes following their own protocols. For TCRbeta analysis, collaborator samples were shipped as frozen whole blood, as isolated PBMCs, or as DNA extracted from either sample type.

Material for sequencing was peripheral blood. This chain is built from TRBV19 and TRBJ1-1; 5 matching bases give a weak D call of TRBD1. This TCR derives from a woman between 25 and 40 years old with COVID-19, enrolled during active disease. The CDR3 here reads CASKGVEVGANTEAFF. The nucleotide sequence is TGTGCCAGTAAAGGGGTAGAAGTAGGCGCGAACACTGAAGCTTTCTTT.